This TCR beta chain was captured by sequencing in a study of blood T cell repertoires in COVID-19. Study at large: The United States, Italy and Spain supplied acute and convalescent COVID-19 samples. T cells, B-cell-depleted T cells, or PBMCs supplied cDNA or gDNA.

This CDR3 has 14 residues. Germline CDR1 reads PRHDT; CDR2 reads FYEKMQ (reference sequence). The junction had 7 bases not matched to a gene; V was cut back by 5 bases and J by 8 bases. The authors' processing: Estimation of nucleated cell counts relied on the amplification of reference gene primers. Method: immunoSEQ multiplex PCR; TCRdb's copy keeps in-frame clones and lacks some. V and J calls and clone size come straight from that table; D and trimming were deduced from the DNA. Here the sample spans 130,000 to 150,000 clones, under 90% being singletons. This receptor was obtained from a man in his 70s who had recovered from COVID-19. The chain couples TRBV13 to TRBJ2-1, with 9 nucleotides matching TRBD1. The sequencing input was peripheral blood. As DNA, the CDR3 is TGTGCCAGCAGCAGGGCGACAGGGGGGGATGAGCAGTTCTTC. It specifies CASSRATGGDEQFF.